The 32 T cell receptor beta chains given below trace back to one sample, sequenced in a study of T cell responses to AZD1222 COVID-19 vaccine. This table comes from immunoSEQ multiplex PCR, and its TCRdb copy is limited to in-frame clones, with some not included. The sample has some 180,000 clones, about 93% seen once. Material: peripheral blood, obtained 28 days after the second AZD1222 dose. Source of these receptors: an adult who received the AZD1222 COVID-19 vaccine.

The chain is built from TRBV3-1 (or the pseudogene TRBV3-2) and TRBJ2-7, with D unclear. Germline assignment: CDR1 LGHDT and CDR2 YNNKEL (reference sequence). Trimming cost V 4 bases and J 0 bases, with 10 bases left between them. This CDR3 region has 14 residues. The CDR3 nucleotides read TGTGCCAGCAGCCTTGCGCCAAGCTCCTACGAGCAGTACTTC. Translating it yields CASSLAPSSYEQYF.

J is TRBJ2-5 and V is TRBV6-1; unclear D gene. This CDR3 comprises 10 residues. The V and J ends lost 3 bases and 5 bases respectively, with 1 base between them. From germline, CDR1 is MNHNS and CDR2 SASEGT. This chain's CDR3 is CASSDETQYF. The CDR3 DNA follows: TGTGCCAGCAGTGATGAGACCCAGTACTTC.

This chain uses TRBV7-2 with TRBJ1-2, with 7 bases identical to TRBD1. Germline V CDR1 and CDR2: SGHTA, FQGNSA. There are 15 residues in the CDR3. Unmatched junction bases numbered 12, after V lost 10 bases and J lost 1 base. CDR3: CATEGQWEDNYGYTF. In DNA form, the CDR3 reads TGTGCCACGGAGGGACAGTGGGAAGATAACTATGGCTACACCTTC.

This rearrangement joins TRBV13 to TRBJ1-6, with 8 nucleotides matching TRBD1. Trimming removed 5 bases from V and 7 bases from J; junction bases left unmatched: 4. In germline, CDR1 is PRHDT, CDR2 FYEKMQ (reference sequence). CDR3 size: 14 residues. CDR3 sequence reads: CASSNRGWNSPLHF. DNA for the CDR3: TGTGCCAGCAGCAACAGGGGGTGGAATTCACCCCTCCACTTT.

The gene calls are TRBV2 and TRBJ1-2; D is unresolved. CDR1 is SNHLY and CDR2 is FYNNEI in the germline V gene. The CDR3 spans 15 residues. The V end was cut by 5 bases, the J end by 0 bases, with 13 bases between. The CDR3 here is CASSKKRTTNYGYTF. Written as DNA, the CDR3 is TGTGCCAGCAGTAAAAAGAGAACCACTAACTATGGCTACACCTTC.

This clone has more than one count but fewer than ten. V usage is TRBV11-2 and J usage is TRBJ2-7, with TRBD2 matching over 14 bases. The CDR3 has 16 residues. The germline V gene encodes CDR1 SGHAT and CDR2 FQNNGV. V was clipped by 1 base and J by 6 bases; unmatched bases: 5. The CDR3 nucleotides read TGTGCCAGCAGCTTAGGGATCGGGACTAGCGGGGGCGAGCAGTACTTC. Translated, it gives CASSLGIGTSGGEQYF.

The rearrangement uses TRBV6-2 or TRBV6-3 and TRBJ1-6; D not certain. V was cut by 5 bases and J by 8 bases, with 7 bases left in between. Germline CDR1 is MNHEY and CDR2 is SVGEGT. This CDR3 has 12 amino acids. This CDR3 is CASSPPDSPLHF. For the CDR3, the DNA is TGTGCCAGCAGTCCCCCGGATTCACCCCTCCACTTT.

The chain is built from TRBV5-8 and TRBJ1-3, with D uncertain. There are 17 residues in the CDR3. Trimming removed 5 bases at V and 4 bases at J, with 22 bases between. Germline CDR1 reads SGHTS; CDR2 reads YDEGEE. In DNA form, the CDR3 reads TGTGCCAGCAGTTCGGCCTACACCTTAAAAGCGGGAAACACCATATATTTT. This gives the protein CASSSAYTLKAGNTIYF.

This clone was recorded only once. The CDR3 reads CATSARAGTSGGSTDTQYF. The CDR3 DNA follows: TGTGCCACCAGTGCCCGGGCCGGGACTAGCGGGGGAAGCACAGATACGCAGTATTTT. The chain carries TRBV24-1 and TRBJ2-3, with 14 bases that match TRBD2. J gave up 0 bases and V 5 bases, and 9 bases lay outside the gene matches. This CDR3 is built from 19 residues. CDR1 is KGHDR, CDR2 SFDVKD, per germline.

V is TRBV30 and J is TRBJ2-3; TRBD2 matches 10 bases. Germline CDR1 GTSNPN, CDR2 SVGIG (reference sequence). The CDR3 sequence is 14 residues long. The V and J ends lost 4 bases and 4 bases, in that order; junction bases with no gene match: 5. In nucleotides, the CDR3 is TGTGCCTGGATCGAAGCGGGGGGGCCAGATACGCAGTATTTT. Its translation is CAWIEAGGPDTQYF.

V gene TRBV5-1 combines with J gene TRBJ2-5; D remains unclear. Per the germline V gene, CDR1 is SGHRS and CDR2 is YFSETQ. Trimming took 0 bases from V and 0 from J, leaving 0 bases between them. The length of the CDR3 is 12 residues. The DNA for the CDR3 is TGCGCCAGCAGCTTGGACCAAGAGACCCAGTACTTC. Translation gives CASSLDQETQYF.

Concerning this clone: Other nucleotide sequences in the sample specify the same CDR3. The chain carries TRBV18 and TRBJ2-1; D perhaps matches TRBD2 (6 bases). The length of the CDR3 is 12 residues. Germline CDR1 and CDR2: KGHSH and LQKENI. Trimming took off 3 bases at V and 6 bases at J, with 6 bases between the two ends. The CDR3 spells CASSPGGNEQFF. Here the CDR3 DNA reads TGTGCCAGCTCACCCGGGGGCAATGAGCAGTTCTTC. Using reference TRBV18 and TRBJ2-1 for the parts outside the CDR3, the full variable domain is NAGVMQNPRHLVRRRGQEARLRCSPMKGHSHVYWYRQLPEEGLKFMVYLQKENIIDESGMPKERFSAEFPKEGPSILRIQQVVRGDSAAYFCASSPGGNEQFFGPGTRLTVL.

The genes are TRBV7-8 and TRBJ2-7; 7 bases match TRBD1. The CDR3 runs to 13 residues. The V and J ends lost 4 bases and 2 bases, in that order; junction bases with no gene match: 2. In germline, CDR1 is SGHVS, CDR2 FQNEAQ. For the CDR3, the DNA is TGTGCCAGCAGCTCGGGACAGACCTACGAGCAGTACTTC. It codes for CASSSGQTYEQYF. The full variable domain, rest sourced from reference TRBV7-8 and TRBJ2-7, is GAGVSQSPRYKVAKRGQDVALRCDPISGHVSLFWYQQALGQGPEFLTYFQNEAQLDKSGLPSDRFFAERPEGSVSTLKIQRTQQEDSAVYLCASSSGQTYEQYFGPGTRLTVT.

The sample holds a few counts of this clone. The CDR3 here is CASSLGYSGTAEAFF. CDR3 DNA sequence: TGCGCCAGCAGCTTGGGATATTCAGGAACCGCTGAAGCTTTCTTT. This chain connects TRBV5-1 to TRBJ1-1, with D unclear. The length of the CDR3 is 15 residues. CDR1 and CDR2 from the germline V gene are SGHRS and YFSETQ. Trimming took 0 bases from V and 6 from J, leaving 15 bases between them. The complete variable domain, with remaining parts taken from reference TRBV5-1 and TRBJ1-1, reads KAGVTQTPRYLIKTRGQQVTLSCSPISGHRSVSWYQQTPGQGLQFLFEYFSETQRNKGNFPGRFSGRQFSNSRSEMNVSTLELGDSALYLCASSLGYSGTAEAFFGQGTRLTVV.

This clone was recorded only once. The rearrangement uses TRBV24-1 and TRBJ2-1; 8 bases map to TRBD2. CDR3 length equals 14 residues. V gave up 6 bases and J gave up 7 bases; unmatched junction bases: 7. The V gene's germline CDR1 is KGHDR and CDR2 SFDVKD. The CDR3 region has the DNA TGTGCCACCAGTACCGGGAGGGCCCCGAATGAGCAGTTCTTC. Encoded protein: CATSTGRAPNEQFF.

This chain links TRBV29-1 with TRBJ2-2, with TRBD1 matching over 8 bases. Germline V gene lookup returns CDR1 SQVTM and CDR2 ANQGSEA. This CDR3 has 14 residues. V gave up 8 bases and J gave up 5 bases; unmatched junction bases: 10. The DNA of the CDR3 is TGCAGCAACCTGGACAGGGTCGGAACCGGGGAGCTGTTTTTT. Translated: CSNLDRVGTGELFF.

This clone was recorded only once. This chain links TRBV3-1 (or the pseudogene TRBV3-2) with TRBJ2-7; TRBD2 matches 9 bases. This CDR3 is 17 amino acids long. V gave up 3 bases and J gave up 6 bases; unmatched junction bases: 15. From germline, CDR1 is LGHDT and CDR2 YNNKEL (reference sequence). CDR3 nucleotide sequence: TGTGCCAGCAGCCATTCCGTGACTAGCGGACCCACTGGCGAGCAGTACTTC. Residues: CASSHSVTSGPTGEQYF.

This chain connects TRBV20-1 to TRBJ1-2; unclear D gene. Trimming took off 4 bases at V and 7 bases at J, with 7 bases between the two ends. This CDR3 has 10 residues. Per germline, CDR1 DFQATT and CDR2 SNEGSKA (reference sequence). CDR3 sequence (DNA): TGCAGTGCTACCAGCCCTGGCTACACCTTC. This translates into CSATSPGYTF.

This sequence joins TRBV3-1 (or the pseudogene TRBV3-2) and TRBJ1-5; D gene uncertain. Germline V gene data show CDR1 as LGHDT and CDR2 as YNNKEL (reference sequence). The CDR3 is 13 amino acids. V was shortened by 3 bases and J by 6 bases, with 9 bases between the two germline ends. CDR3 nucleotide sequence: TGTGCCAGCAGCCAGGACTGGGCTCAGCCCCAGCATTTT. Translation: CASSQDWAQPQHF.

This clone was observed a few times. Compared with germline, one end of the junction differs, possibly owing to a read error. CDR3 in amino acids: CASSPTSGQSLGF. The DNA for the CDR3 is TGTGCCAGCTCACCAACCTCCGGACAGTCGCTGGGTTTT. This sequence joins TRBV18 and TRBJ1-6; a possible D gene is TRBD1 (6 bases). The length of the CDR3 is 13 residues. CDR1 KGHSH and CDR2 LQKENI come from the germline V gene.

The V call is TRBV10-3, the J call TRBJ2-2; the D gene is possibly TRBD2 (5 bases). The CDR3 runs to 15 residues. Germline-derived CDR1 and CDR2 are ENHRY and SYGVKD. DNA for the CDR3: TGTTCCTCATCGAAGGAGGCAGCCACCACCGGGGAGCTGTTTTTT. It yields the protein CSSSKEAATTGELFF.

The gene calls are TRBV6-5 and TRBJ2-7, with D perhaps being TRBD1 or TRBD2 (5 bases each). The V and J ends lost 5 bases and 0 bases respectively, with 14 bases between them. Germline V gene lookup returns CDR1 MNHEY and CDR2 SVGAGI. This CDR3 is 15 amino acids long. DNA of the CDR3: TGTGCCAGCAGTCCGGGACGTAGAGACTCCTACGAGCAGTACTTC. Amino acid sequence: CASSPGRRDSYEQYF.

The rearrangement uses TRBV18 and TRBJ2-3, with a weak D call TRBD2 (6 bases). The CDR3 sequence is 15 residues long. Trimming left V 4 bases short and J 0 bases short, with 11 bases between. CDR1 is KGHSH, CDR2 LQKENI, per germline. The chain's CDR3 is CASSRRTTSTDTQYF. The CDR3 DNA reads TGTGCCAGCTCACGGAGGACTACAAGCACAGATACGCAGTATTTT.

The CDR3: CASSYVGYEQYF. CDR3 DNA: TGTGCCAGCAGCTACGTAGGCTACGAGCAGTACTTC. V and J are TRBV5-5 and TRBJ2-7; D remains unclear. The CDR3 totals 12 residues. In germline, CDR1 is SGHKS, CDR2 YYEKEE (reference sequence). Trimming cost V 3 bases and J 3 bases, with 7 bases left between them.

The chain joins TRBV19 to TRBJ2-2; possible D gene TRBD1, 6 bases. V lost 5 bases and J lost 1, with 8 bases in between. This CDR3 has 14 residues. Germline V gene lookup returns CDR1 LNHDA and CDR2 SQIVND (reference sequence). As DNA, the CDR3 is TGTGCCAGTAGTGGGACATTGAACACCGGGGAGCTGTTTTTT. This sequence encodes CASSGTLNTGELFF.

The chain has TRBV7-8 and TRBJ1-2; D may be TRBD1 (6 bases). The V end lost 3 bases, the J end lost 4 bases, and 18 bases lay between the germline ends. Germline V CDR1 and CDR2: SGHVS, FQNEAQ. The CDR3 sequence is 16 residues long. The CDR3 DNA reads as TGTGCCAGCAGCTTGGGGGCGGTAGGGATCGGCTATGGCTACACCTTC. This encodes CASSLGAVGIGYGYTF.

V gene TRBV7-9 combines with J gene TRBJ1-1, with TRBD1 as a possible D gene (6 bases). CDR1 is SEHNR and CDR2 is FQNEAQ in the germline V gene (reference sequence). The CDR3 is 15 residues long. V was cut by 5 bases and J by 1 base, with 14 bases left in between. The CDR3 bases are TGTGCCAGCAGCCTCCTCTCGACAGGGAACACTGAAGCTTTCTTT. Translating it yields CASSLLSTGNTEAFF.

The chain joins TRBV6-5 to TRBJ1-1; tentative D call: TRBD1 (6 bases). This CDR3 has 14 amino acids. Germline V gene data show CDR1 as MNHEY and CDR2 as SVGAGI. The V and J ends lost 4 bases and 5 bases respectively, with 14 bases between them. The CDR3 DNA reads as TGTGCCAGCAGTTCCTCGCCAGGGGAGACTGAAGCTTTCTTT. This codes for CASSSSPGETEAFF.

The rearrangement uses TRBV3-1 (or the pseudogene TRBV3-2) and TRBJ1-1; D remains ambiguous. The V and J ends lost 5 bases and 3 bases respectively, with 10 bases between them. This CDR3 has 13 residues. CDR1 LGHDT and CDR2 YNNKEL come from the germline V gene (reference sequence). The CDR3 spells CASSIRWDTEAFF. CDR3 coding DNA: TGTGCCAGCAGCATTAGGTGGGACACTGAAGCTTTCTTT.

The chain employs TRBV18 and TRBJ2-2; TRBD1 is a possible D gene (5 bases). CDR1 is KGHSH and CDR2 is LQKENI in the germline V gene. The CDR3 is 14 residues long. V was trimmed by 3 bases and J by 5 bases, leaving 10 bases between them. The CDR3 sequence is CASSPAGPTGELFF. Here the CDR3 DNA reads TGTGCCAGCTCACCCGCAGGGCCAACCGGGGAGCTGTTTTTT.

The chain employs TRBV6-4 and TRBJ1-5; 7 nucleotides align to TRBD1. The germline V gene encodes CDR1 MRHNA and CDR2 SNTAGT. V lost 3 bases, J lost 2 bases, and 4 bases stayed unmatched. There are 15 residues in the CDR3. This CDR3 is CASSEQGLGNQPQHF. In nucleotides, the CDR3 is TGTGCCAGCAGTGAACAGGGGCTAGGCAATCAGCCCCAGCATTTT.

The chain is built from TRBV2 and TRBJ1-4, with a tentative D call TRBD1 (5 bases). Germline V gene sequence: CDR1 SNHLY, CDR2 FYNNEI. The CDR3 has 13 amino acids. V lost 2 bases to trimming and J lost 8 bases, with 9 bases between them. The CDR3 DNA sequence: TGTGCCAGCAGTGAACAGGGAGAGGAAAAACTGTTTTTT. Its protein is CASSEQGEEKLFF.